This TCR beta chain was sequenced for a study of immune heterogeneity within non-small cell lung tumors. General study points: Dominant CDR3 beta clonotypes repeated across a patient's tumor loci, while different loci held unique high-frequency clones.

With regard to this clonotype: Its specificity is unknown.

V was cut by 1 base and J by 2 bases, with 9 bases left in between. This CDR3 contains 15 residues. Germline CDR1 SGHAT, CDR2 FQNNGV. Multiplex PCR amplified the TCR beta CDR3 region. Its first round ran for roughly 10 cycles with 32 V and 13 J primers. Using its own MiXCR run on the multiplex PCR reads, TCRdb lists one record per CDR3 protein. The data contain about 1,900 distinct CDR3 sequences, about 46% of them singletons. Template material comprised bulk tumor genomic DNA at roughly 630 ng per sample. Several widely spaced biopsies per primary tumor were taken during surgery. With untreated, newly diagnosed non-small cell lung cancer, the patients went on to undergo curative surgery.

This TCR was sampled from a man between 65 and 79 years old with non-small cell lung cancer. The genes are TRBV11-2 and TRBJ1-3; D not resolved. The sample taken for sequencing was lung tumor tissue. The CDR3 nucleotides read TGTGCCAGCAGCTTAGCTGGGGAGCCTGGAAACACCATATATTTT. It translates to CASSLAGEPGNTIYF. The whole variable domain, remainder taken from reference TRBV11-2 and TRBJ1-3, is EAGVAQSPRYKIIEKRQSVAFWCNPISGHATLYWYQQILGQGPKLLIQFQNNGVVDDSQLPKDRFSAERLKGVDSTLKIQPAKLEDSAVYLCASSLAGEPGNTIYFGEGSWLTVV.